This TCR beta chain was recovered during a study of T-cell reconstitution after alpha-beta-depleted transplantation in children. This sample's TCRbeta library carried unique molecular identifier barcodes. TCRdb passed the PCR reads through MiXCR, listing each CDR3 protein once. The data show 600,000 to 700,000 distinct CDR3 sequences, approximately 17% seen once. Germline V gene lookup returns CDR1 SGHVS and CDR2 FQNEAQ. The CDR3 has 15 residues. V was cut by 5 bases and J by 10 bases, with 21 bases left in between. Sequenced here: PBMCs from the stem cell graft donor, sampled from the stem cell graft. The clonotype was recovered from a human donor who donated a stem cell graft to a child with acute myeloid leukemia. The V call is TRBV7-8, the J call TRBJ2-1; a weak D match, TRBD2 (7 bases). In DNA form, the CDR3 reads TGTGCCAGCAGCCTAGGGGGGGGCACGGGTACGGAGCAGTTCTTC. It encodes CASSLGGGTGTEQFF.